This TCR beta chain was found in a study of T cell responses to AZD1222 COVID-19 vaccine. Some clones are missing from TCRdb's copy, which holds only in-frame ones; the method was immunoSEQ multiplex PCR. This sample yields about 70,000 clones, of which 80% to 90% are seen a single time; about 6% belongs to the top ten. Study-wide findings and caveats: Within unmutated variant regions lay the reported targets of nearly half of spike-specific TCRs. Spike-specific TCR breadth and depth grew following two AZD1222 doses. No repertoire was sampled before or during the peak T cell response, only after it. Only a handful of AZD1222 recipients, roughly 6 in all, had baseline seropositivity.

Regarding this clone: The antigen is not known.

The source of this sequence is an adult who received the AZD1222 COVID-19 vaccine. Sequences were derived from peripheral blood, sampled 28 days after the second AZD1222 dose.

In DNA form, the CDR3 reads TGTGCCAGCAGCTTCCCGACGGAGTACTATGGCTACACCTTC. Its protein product is CASSFPTEYYGYTF. This sequence joins TRBV7-9 and TRBJ1-2; D uncertain. The germline V and J ends were trimmed by 3 bases and 3 bases, with 11 bases remaining between them. Germline values: CDR1 SEHNR, CDR2 FQNEAQ (reference sequence). The CDR3 is 14 amino acids.